This entry is about one TCR beta chain. Its target is unknown. V trimming: 4 bases; J trimming: 4 bases; junction bases outside the gene matches: 14. This CDR3 spans 17 amino acids. Germline V gives CDR1 SGHDT, CDR2 YYEEEE. These data come from a study of cytomegalovirus exposure and HLA in healthy donors. Whole-study findings and limits: Most TCR beta V segments were productive about 90% or about 30% of the time in an earlier analysis.

This PCR relied on a set of 60 Vbeta primers and 13 Jbeta primers. Repertoires were generated with immunoSEQ multiplex PCR, while TCRdb's copy carries only in-frame clones and drops some. The repertoire holds over 100,000 clones, roughly 78% seen once, with approximately 4.2% in the top ten. Sample: PBMCs. This receptor was obtained from a man aged 50 to 60 in good health and CMV-seropositive. The chain carries TRBV5-6 and TRBJ1-1; 9 bases line up with TRBD1. The CDR3, as DNA: TGTGCCAGCAGCCCATTGACAGGGGGTGGATTTGGCACTGAAGCTTTCTTT. Translated: CASSPLTGGGFGTEAFF.